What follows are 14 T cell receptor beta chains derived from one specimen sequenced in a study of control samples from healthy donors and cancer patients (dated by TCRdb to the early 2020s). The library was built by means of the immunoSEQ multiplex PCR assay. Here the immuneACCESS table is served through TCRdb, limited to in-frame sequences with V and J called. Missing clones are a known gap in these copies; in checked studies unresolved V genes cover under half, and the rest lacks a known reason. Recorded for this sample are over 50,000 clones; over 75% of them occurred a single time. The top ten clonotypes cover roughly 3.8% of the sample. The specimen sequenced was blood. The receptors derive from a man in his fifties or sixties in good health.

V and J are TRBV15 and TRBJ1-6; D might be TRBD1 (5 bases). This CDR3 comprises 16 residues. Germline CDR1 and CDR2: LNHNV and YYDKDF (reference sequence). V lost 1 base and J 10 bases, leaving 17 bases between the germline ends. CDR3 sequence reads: CATSRGGKGEGSPLHF. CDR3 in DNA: TGTGCCACCAGCAGAGGGGGGAAAGGGGAGGGATCACCCCTCCACTTT.

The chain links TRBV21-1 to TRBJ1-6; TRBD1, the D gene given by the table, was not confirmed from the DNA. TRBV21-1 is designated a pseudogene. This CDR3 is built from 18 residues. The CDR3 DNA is TGTGCCAGCAGCGCTCGGCGTGGACAGAGCTCCTATAATTCACCCCTCCACTTT. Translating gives CASSARRGQSSYNSPLHF.

The CDR3 nucleotides are TGTGCCACCAGCGGCTCCTTAGGCTACGAGCAGTACTTC. It yields the protein CATSGSLGYEQYF. The chain uses TRBV15 and TRBJ2-7; D uncertain. V lost 5 bases and J lost 3, with 11 bases in between. The CDR3 is 13 residues long. Per the germline V gene, CDR1 is LNHNV and CDR2 is YYDKDF (reference sequence).

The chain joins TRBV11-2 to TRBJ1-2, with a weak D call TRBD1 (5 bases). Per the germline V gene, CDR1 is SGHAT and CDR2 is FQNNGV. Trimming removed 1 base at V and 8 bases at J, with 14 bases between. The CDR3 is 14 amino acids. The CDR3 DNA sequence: TGTGCCAGCAGCTTAGCGTCCACAGGCGAGGGCTACACCTTC. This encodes CASSLASTGEGYTF.

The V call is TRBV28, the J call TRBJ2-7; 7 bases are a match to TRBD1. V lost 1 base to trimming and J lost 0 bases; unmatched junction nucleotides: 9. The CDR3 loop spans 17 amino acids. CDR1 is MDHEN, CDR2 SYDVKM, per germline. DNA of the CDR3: TGTGCCAGCAGTTTATCAACGGACAGGCCCCTCTCCTACGAGCAGTACTTC. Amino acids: CASSLSTDRPLSYEQYF.

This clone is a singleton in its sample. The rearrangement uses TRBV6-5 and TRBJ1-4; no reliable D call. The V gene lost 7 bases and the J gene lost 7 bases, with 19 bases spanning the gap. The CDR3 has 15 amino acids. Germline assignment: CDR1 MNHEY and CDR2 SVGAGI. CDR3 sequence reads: CASKVGTSPGEKLFF. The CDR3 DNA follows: TGTGCCAGCAAAGTGGGAACCTCACCGGGTGAAAAACTGTTTTTT.

The CDR3 loop reads CASSRALGVSYEQYF. Here the CDR3 DNA reads TGTGCCAGCAGCCGCGCCTTGGGGGTCTCCTACGAGCAGTACTTC. This chain connects TRBV3-1 (or the pseudogene TRBV3-2) to TRBJ2-7; D is perhaps TRBD1 or TRBD2 (5 bases each). The CDR3 covers 15 residues. Per the germline V gene, CDR1 is LGHDT and CDR2 is YNNKEL (reference sequence). V was shortened by 4 bases and J by 0 bases, with 13 bases between the two germline ends.

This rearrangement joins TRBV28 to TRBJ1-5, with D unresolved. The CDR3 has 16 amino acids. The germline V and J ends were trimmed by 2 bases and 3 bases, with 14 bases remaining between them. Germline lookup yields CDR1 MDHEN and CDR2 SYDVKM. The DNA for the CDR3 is TGTGCCAGCAGTTTACATGATAAACAGTACAATCAGCCCCAGCATTTT. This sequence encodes CASSLHDKQYNQPQHF.

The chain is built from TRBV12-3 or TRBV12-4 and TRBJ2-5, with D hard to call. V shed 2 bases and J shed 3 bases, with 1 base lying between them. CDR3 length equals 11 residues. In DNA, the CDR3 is TGTGCCAGCAGTTTAAAAGAGACCCAGTACTTC. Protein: CASSLKETQYF.

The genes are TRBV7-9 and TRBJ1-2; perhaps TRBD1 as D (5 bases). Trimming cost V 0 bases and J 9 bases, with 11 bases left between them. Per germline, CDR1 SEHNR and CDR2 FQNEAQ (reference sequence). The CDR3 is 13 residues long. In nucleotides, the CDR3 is TGTGCCAGCAGCTTAGCTGAAGGGGTTAGCTACACCTTC. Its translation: CASSLAEGVSYTF.

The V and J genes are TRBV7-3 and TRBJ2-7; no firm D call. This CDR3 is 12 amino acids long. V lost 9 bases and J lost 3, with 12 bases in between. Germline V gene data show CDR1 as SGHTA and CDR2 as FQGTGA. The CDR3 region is CASPGRGYEQYF. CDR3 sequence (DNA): TGTGCCAGTCCCGGCCGAGGCTACGAGCAGTACTTC.

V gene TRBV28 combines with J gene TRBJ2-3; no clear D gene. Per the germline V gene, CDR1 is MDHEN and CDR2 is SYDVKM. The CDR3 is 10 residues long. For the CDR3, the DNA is TGTCCCTCGAGCACAGATACGCAGTATTTT. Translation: CPSSTDTQYF.

The CDR3 DNA is TGTGCCAGCAGTTACTCGAACGCAGGGGGAAATTCACCCCTCCACTTT. Protein: CASSYSNAGGNSPLHF. The chain links TRBV6-5 to TRBJ1-6, with 7 positions matching TRBD1. V lost 0 bases and J lost 7; bases outside the gene matches: 6. This CDR3 is 16 amino acids long. Germline CDR1 reads MNHEY; CDR2 reads SVGAGI.

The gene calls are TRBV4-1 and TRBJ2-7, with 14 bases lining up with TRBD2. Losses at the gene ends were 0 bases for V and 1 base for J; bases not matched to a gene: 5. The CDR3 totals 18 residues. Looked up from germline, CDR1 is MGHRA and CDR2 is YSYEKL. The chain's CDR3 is CASSQDWRLAGGSYEQYF. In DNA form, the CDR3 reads TGCGCCAGCAGCCAAGATTGGAGACTAGCGGGAGGGTCCTACGAGCAGTACTTC.